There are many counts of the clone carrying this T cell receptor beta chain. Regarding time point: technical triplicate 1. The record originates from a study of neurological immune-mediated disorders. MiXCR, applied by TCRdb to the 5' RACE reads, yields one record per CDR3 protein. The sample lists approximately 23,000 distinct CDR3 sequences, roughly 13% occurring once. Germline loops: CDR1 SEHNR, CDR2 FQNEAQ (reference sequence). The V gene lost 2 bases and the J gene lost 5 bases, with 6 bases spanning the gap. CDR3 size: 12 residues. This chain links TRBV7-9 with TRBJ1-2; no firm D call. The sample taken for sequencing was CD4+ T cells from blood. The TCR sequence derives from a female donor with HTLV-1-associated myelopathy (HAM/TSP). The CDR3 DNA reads TGTGCCAGCAGCTTACACGGGTATGGCTACACCTTC. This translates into CASSLHGYGYTF.